This T cell receptor beta chain originates from a study of identical twins. Germline V gene sequence: CDR1 MNHEY, CDR2 SVGAGI. The CDR3 is 17 residues long. V was clipped by 0 bases and J by 8 bases; unmatched bases: 12. Each CDR3 protein is one row after TCRdb ran MiXCR on the 5' RACE reads. The sample lists around 290,000 distinct CDR3 sequences, roughly 9.8% occurring once. Another study also made use of these data, one on yellow fever vaccine responses in identical twins.

The sample taken for sequencing was CD8+ T cells sorted from blood. The sequence was obtained from a woman between 18 and 30 years old in good health. The chain carries TRBV6-5 and TRBJ2-1; 8 bases map to TRBD1. CDR3 sequence reads: CASSYSIGQGSFDEQFF. CDR3 in DNA: TGTGCCAGCAGTTACTCGATAGGACAGGGTTCGTTCGATGAGCAGTTCTTC.